Presented here are 28 T cell receptor beta chains from one specimen sequenced in a study of technical replicates of blood from a few donors. Repertoires were generated with immunoSEQ multiplex PCR, while TCRdb's copy carries only in-frame clones and drops some. In the table there are more than 15,000 clones, 82% of which are singletons. The sequenced sample consisted of PBMCs. The receptor source for this set is a human donor in good health. Some clones in this sample may be carry-over from other donors' samples.

The DNA of the CDR3 is TGTGCCAGCAGCATACAAGAGACCCAGTACTTC. It encodes CASSIQETQYF. The chain carries TRBV5-4 and TRBJ2-5; D gene unclear. The CDR3 covers 11 residues. The germline V gene encodes CDR1 SGHNT and CDR2 YYREEE (reference sequence). V was shortened by 4 bases and J by 2 bases, with 3 bases between the two germline ends. Variable domain in full (rest from reference TRBV5-4 and TRBJ2-5): ETGVTQSPTHLIKTRGQQVTLRCSSQSGHNTVSWYQQALGQGPQFIFQYYREEENGRGNFPPRFSGLQFPNYSSELNVNALELDDSALYLCASSIQETQYFGPGTRLLVL.

V is TRBV27 and J is TRBJ2-1; 7 positions agree with TRBD2. The trim removed 5 bases at V and 10 bases at J, leaving 26 bases unmatched. The CDR3 length is 19 residues. CDR1 and CDR2 (germline): MNHEY, SMNVEV (reference sequence). The CDR3 DNA is TGTGCCAGCAGTCAAAAGCCCACCAGCGCGGGAGCTTCCCTTGGCGAGCAGTTCTTC. This codes for CASSQKPTSAGASLGEQFF.

The chain links TRBV2 to TRBJ1-2, with no clear D. The CDR3 is 14 residues long. The ends were cut back, 4 bases at V and 4 bases at J, with 13 bases in the middle. Germline V gene sequence: CDR1 SNHLY, CDR2 FYNNEI. The DNA of the CDR3 is TGTGCCAGCAGTGTAGTTGGGGAGGGCTATGGCTACACCTTC. Protein: CASSVVGEGYGYTF.

The CDR3 loop is CASSLHGQYTGELFF. CDR3 nucleotide sequence: TGTGCCAGCAGTTTACACGGACAGTACACCGGGGAGCTGTTTTTT. The chain couples TRBV27 to TRBJ2-2; tentative D call: TRBD1 (6 bases). Trimming shortened V by 2 bases and J by 3 bases, and 10 bases separated the two germline ends. This CDR3 comprises 15 residues. CDR1 and CDR2 from the germline V gene are MNHEY and SMNVEV (reference sequence).

The chain's CDR3 is CASSRDNEAFF. CDR3 in DNA: TGTGCCAGCAGTCGGGACAATGAAGCTTTCTTT. The rearrangement uses TRBV6-5 and TRBJ1-1, with a tentative D call TRBD1 (6 bases). Germline CDR1 is MNHEY and CDR2 is SVGAGI. The germline V and J ends were trimmed by 5 bases and 7 bases, with 8 bases remaining between them. CDR3 length equals 11 residues.

The V and J genes are TRBV28 and TRBJ1-1; 7 nucleotides align to TRBD1. The junction had 1 base not matched to a gene; V was cut back by 5 bases and J by 7 bases. Germline V gives CDR1 MDHEN, CDR2 SYDVKM. This CDR3 is 11 amino acids long. CDR3 nucleotide sequence: TGTGCCAGCAGTGACAGGGATGAAGCTTTCTTT. It yields the protein CASSDRDEAFF.

The rearrangement joins TRBV7-8 to TRBJ2-7, with unresolved D. The CDR3 consists of 12 residues. The germline V gene encodes CDR1 SGHVS and CDR2 FQNEAQ. Trimming took off 3 bases at V and 2 bases at J, with 5 bases between the two ends. This CDR3 is CASSFTAYEQYF. In nucleotides, the CDR3 is TGTGCCAGCAGCTTCACAGCCTACGAGCAGTACTTC.

The chain combines TRBV4-2 with TRBJ2-7; 7 bases line up with TRBD1. Germline CDR1 is LGHNA and CDR2 is YNFKEQ. V shed 1 base, J shed 7 bases, and the junction held 10 bases outside the gene matches. This CDR3 spans 15 amino acids. In nucleotides, the CDR3 is TGTGCCAGCAGCCAAGTGACGAGGGGGCACGGGGAGCAGTACTTC. This sequence encodes CASSQVTRGHGEQYF.

The chain recombines TRBV10-3 with TRBJ1-3, with D possibly being TRBD1 (6 bases). V dropped 8 bases and J dropped 0 bases, with 11 bases sitting between them. The CDR3 is 14 residues long. CDR1 is ENHRY, CDR2 SYGVKD, per germline. The DNA of the CDR3 is TGTGCCATCGGACAGACGAGCTCTGGAAACACCATATATTTT. Translated: CAIGQTSSGNTIYF.

The J gene is TRBJ2-7, the V gene TRBV11-2; TRBD1 matches at 10 bases. The germline gives CDR1 SGHAT, CDR2 FQNNGV. V lost 5 bases and J lost 5; bases outside the gene matches: 3. The CDR3 length is 13 residues. CDR3: CASSPGTGDEQYF. The DNA for the CDR3 is TGTGCCAGCAGCCCCGGGACAGGGGACGAGCAGTACTTC.

This CDR3 reads CASRPTSNEKLFF. The CDR3 DNA is TGTGCCAGCAGGCCAACAAGTAATGAAAAACTGTTTTTT. The chain recombines TRBV6-5 with TRBJ1-4; D is unresolved. The germline V and J ends were trimmed by 6 bases and 4 bases, with 9 bases remaining between them. This CDR3 is built from 13 residues. From germline, CDR1 is MNHEY and CDR2 SVGAGI.

In its sample, this clone ranks as medium-sized (0.01 to 0.1%). The CDR3, as DNA: TGCGCCAGCAGTGGACAGGCCAATGAGCAGTTCTTC. Protein product: CASSGQANEQFF. The rearrangement uses TRBV10-1 and TRBJ2-1, with D perhaps TRBD1 (6 bases). V was cut by 4 bases and J by 6 bases, with 7 bases left in between. Germline V gene data show CDR1 as WNHNN and CDR2 as SYGVQD (reference sequence). The CDR3 is made up of 12 amino acids.

The chain links TRBV5-1 to TRBJ2-1; D is perhaps TRBD2 (6 bases). Germline V lookup: CDR1 SGHRS, CDR2 YFSETQ. Between the trimmed V and J ends, which lost 2 bases and 9 bases, there was a span of 18 bases. The CDR3 extends over 15 amino acids. The CDR3 region has the DNA TGCGCCAGCAGCTTAGTGACCACGCAGGAGGGTGAGCAGTTCTTC. Translated, it gives CASSLVTTQEGEQFF.

Details on this clone: The junction departs from the called germline gene at one end, perhaps through a read error. The chain joins TRBV7-9 to TRBJ2-1; 8 bases are a match to TRBD2. The CDR3 has 15 residues. Germline CDR1 and CDR2: SEHNR and FQNEAQ (reference sequence). CDR3 coding DNA: TGTGCCAGCAGCTTAAAAGCGGGAGTGTCGAATGGGCAGTTCTTC. Protein sequence: CASSLKAGVSNGQFF.

The J gene is TRBJ2-4, the V gene TRBV18; 12 bases agree with TRBD1. This CDR3 region has 15 residues. Trimming removed 4 bases from V and 5 bases from J; junction bases left unmatched: 3. CDR1 KGHSH and CDR2 LQKENI come from the germline V gene. The CDR3 DNA reads as TGTGCCAGCTCACTTGGGACAGGGGGCCAAAACATTCAGTACTTC. The encoded protein is CASSLGTGGQNIQYF.

V usage is TRBV11-2 and J usage is TRBJ2-1; weak D call: TRBD1 (5 bases). Germline CDR1 is SGHAT and CDR2 is FQNNGV. The germline V and J ends were trimmed by 3 bases and 7 bases, with 16 bases remaining between them. The CDR3 loop spans 15 amino acids. CDR3 protein: CASSFQDGAGNEQFF. CDR3 coding DNA: TGTGCCAGCAGCTTCCAGGATGGGGCAGGGAATGAGCAGTTCTTC.

The V gene is TRBV28, the J gene TRBJ2-3, with a tentative D call TRBD2 (5 bases). Germline CDR1 and CDR2: MDHEN and SYDVKM. Between the trimmed V and J ends, which lost 8 bases and 2 bases, there was a span of 23 bases. This CDR3 contains 17 residues. CDR3 sequence: CASSTPYGLAFTDTQYF. As DNA, the CDR3 is TGTGCCAGCTCAACCCCTTATGGGCTAGCATTCACAGATACGCAGTATTTT. The whole variable domain, filled in from reference TRBV28 and TRBJ2-3, reads DVKVTQSSRYLVKRTGEKVFLECVQDMDHENMFWYRQDPGLGLRLIYFSYDVKMKEKGDIPEGYSVSREKKERFSLILESASTNQTSMYLCASSTPYGLAFTDTQYFGPGTRLTVL.

This clone was observed a single time. The V gene is TRBV27, the J gene TRBJ1-1, with TRBD1 matching over 7 bases. Germline V gene sequence: CDR1 MNHEY, CDR2 SMNVEV (reference sequence). Losses at the gene ends were 7 bases for V and 0 bases for J; bases not matched to a gene: 5. The CDR3 runs to 14 residues. CDR3 coding DNA: TGTGCCAGCAAACCGGGACAGCTGAACACTGAAGCTTTCTTT. The encoded protein is CASKPGQLNTEAFF.

This chain uses TRBV5-1 with TRBJ2-1, with 8 bases aligning to TRBD2. The germline V gene encodes CDR1 SGHRS and CDR2 YFSETQ. The CDR3 covers 14 residues. V lost 0 bases and J lost 6; bases outside the gene matches: 2. The CDR3 DNA reads as TGCGCCAGCAGCTTGGGTCTAGCGGGCAATGAGCAGTTCTTC. Amino acids: CASSLGLAGNEQFF.

The rearrangement links TRBV7-6 to TRBJ2-2; possible D gene TRBD2, 6 bases. V lost 1 base to trimming and J lost 4 bases, with 10 bases between them. This CDR3 has 15 amino acids. Germline V gives CDR1 SGHVS, CDR2 FNYEAQ. The CDR3 region is CASSLGQEGTGELFF. The DNA of the CDR3 is TGTGCCAGCAGCTTAGGCCAGGAGGGCACCGGGGAGCTGTTTTTT.

The V and J genes are TRBV23-1 and TRBJ1-2; D perhaps matches TRBD1 (5 bases). TRBV23-1 is filed as an ORF, its function uncertain. The CDR3 consists of 17 residues. V was trimmed by 8 bases and J by 8 bases, leaving 30 bases between them. CDR3: CASQTLRGTPAFGGYTF. The DNA for the CDR3 is TGCGCCAGCCAAACCCTCCGGGGGACCCCAGCGTTTGGAGGCTACACCTTC.

As regards this clone: Distinct nucleotide sequences in the sample also encode this CDR3. The chain links TRBV15 to TRBJ1-6, with D possibly matching TRBD1 (5 bases). This CDR3 has 14 residues. V was shortened by 2 bases and J by 3 bases, with 5 bases between the two germline ends. Germline V gives CDR1 LNHNV, CDR2 YYDKDF (reference sequence). The CDR3 region is CATSRQGYNSPLHF. DNA for the CDR3: TGTGCCACCAGCAGACAGGGCTATAATTCACCCCTCCACTTT.

The chain is built from TRBV10-3 and TRBJ2-7; 7 nucleotides align to TRBD1. V was clipped by 8 bases and J by 2 bases; unmatched bases: 6. The CDR3 is 13 residues long. CDR1 and CDR2 (germline): ENHRY, SYGVKD. Here the CDR3 DNA reads TGTGCCATCGGCGACAGGGTTACCTACGAGCAGTACTTC. Amino acid sequence: CAIGDRVTYEQYF.

This clone has more than one count but fewer than ten. The gene calls are TRBV30 and TRBJ2-7; 11 positions agree with TRBD1. The CDR3 runs to 14 residues. CDR1 is GTSNPN, CDR2 SVGIG, per germline (reference sequence). After removal of 2 bases from V and 3 bases from J, the junction contained 3 bases not matched to a gene. The DNA for the CDR3 is TGTGCCTGGAGTTTGGGACAGGGGGACTACGAGCAGTACTTC. This encodes CAWSLGQGDYEQYF.

This clone was seen only a few times. The chain recombines TRBV7-9 with TRBJ2-1; 7 bases are shared with TRBD1. The CDR3 runs 15 residues. Unmatched junction bases numbered 4, after V lost 4 bases and J lost 1 base. The germline gives CDR1 SEHNR, CDR2 FQNEAQ (reference sequence). This chain's CDR3 is CASSSNRGSYNEQFF. The DNA of the CDR3 is TGTGCCAGCAGCTCGAACAGGGGTTCCTACAATGAGCAGTTCTTC.

This chain uses TRBV30 with TRBJ2-7; possibly TRBD2 for D (7 bases). With 0 bases removed from V and 1 base from J, the gap between germline ends came to 13 bases. Germline V CDR1 and CDR2: GTSNPN, SVGIG (reference sequence). This CDR3 region has 15 residues. This CDR3 is CAWSVGGAFSYEQYF. The CDR3 nucleotides are TGTGCCTGGAGTGTGGGGGGGGCGTTTTCCTACGAGCAGTACTTC.

This sequence joins TRBV30 and TRBJ2-2, with 7 bases identical to TRBD2. J gave up 0 bases and V 4 bases, and 8 bases lay outside the gene matches. Germline lookup yields CDR1 GTSNPN and CDR2 SVGIG (reference sequence). This CDR3 is 16 amino acids long. The CDR3 coding sequence is TGTGCCTGGAACCGAGCGGGGACCTCGAACACCGGGGAGCTGTTTTTT. Its protein is CAWNRAGTSNTGELFF. Looking up the rest from reference TRBV30 and TRBJ2-2 gives the full variable domain: SQTIHQWPATLVQPVGSPLSLECTVEGTSNPNLYWYRQAAGRGLQLLFYSVGIGQISSEVPQNLSASRPQDRQFILSSKKLLLSDSGFYLCAWNRAGTSNTGELFFGEGSRLTVL.

V is TRBV5-1 and J is TRBJ2-7; TRBD2 agrees at 9 bases. After removal of 4 bases from V and 4 bases from J, the junction contained 9 bases not matched to a gene. Germline V gene sequence: CDR1 SGHRS, CDR2 YFSETQ. This CDR3 is 15 amino acids long. CDR3 nucleotide sequence: TGCGCCAGCAGCGTGACTAGCGGTGCCGAATACGAGCAGTACTTC. This codes for CASSVTSGAEYEQYF. The whole variable domain, filled in from reference TRBV5-1 and TRBJ2-7, reads KAGVTQTPRYLIKTRGQQVTLSCSPISGHRSVSWYQQTPGQGLQFLFEYFSETQRNKGNFPGRFSGRQFSNSRSEMNVSTLELGDSALYLCASSVTSGAEYEQYFGPGTRLTVT.